This is a list of T cell receptor beta chains from one sample in a study of blood T cell repertoires in COVID-19. The repertoire was sequenced with immunoSEQ multiplex PCR; TCRdb's copy has only in-frame clones and lacks some. The sample has 250,000 or so clones; approximately 86% are singletons. Sequencing was carried out using peripheral blood. The receptors derive from a man aged 25-45 years with active or convalescent COVID-19. Each CDR3 is given with its conserved first and last residue. D genes are given only for firm matches. Size is stated for part of the rows, as once, few or many counts, or as a class when the clone is expanded.

clone size: .; V gene: TRBV21-1; J gene: TRBJ1-1; D gene: .; CDR3 protein: CASSTLDLRGLYDFSTEAFF; CDR3 DNA: TGTGCCAGCAGCACATTGGACTTGAGGGGGCTGTATGATTTTAGCACTGAAGCTTTCTTT
clone size: .; V gene: TRBV19; J gene: TRBJ2-7; D gene: .; CDR3 protein: CASSPWWESTSYEQYF; CDR3 DNA: TGTGCCAGTAGTCCTTGGTGGGAGTCGACGTCGTACGAGCAGTACTTC
clone size: .; V gene: TRBV27; J gene: TRBJ2-5; D gene: TRBD2; CDR3 protein: CASSLSAGGTSETQYF; CDR3 DNA: TGTGCCAGCAGTTTATCAGCGGGGGGGACTAGTGAGACCCAGTACTTC
clone size: .; V gene: TRBV14; J gene: TRBJ2-2; D gene: .; CDR3 protein: CASSQVGGTGELFF; CDR3 DNA: TGTGCCAGCAGCCAAGTAGGCGGCACCGGGGAGCTGTTTTTT
clone size: .; V gene: TRBV7-2; J gene: TRBJ2-7; D gene: .; CDR3 protein: CASSLELGYYEQYF; CDR3 DNA: TGTGCCAGCAGCTTAGAGCTCGGGTATTACGAGCAGTACTTC
clone size: .; V gene: TRBV6-2/TRBV6-3; J gene: TRBJ1-5; D gene: .; CDR3 protein: CASSYSRSQPQHF; CDR3 DNA: TGTGCCAGCAGTTACAGTAGGAGTCAGCCCCAGCATTTT
clone size: .; V gene: TRBV5-1; J gene: TRBJ1-1; D gene: .; CDR3 protein: CASSPLSGNTEAFF; CDR3 DNA: TGCGCCAGCAGCCCCTTATCGGGGAACACTGAAGCTTTCTTT
clone size: few; V gene: TRBV7-8; J gene: TRBJ2-7; D gene: .; CDR3 protein: CASSLTTGRTYEQYF; CDR3 DNA: TGTGCCAGCAGCTTAACTACAGGCCGGACCTACGAGCAGTACTTC
clone size: .; V gene: TRBV5-1; J gene: TRBJ2-1; D gene: .; CDR3 protein: CASSRDIGNEQFF; CDR3 DNA: TGCGCCAGCAGCCGGGACATCGGGAATGAGCAGTTCTTC
clone size: .; V gene: TRBV12-5; J gene: TRBJ2-3; D gene: .; CDR3 protein: CASGDGQNTDTQYF; CDR3 DNA: TGTGCTAGTGGCGACGGACAGAACACAGATACGCAGTATTTT
clone size: .; V gene: TRBV9; J gene: TRBJ1-3; D gene: .; CDR3 protein: CASSPDIGYRNTIYF; CDR3 DNA: TGTGCCAGCAGCCCAGACATCGGATATAGAAACACCATATATTTT
clone size: .; V gene: TRBV5-8; J gene: TRBJ2-5; D gene: .; CDR3 protein: CASSLRTGRAETQYF; CDR3 DNA: TGTGCCAGCAGCTTGAGGACAGGGAGGGCAGAGACCCAGTACTTC
clone size: .; V gene: TRBV20-1; J gene: TRBJ2-1; D gene: .; CDR3 protein: CSASRRSSYNEQFF; CDR3 DNA: TGCAGTGCTAGTCGACGGAGCTCCTACAATGAGCAGTTCTTC
clone size: .; V gene: TRBV3-1/TRBV3-2; J gene: TRBJ2-5; D gene: .; CDR3 protein: CASSHLPETQYF; CDR3 DNA: TGTGCCAGCAGCCACCTACCAGAGACCCAGTACTTC
clone size: .; V gene: TRBV24-1; J gene: TRBJ2-3; D gene: TRBD1; CDR3 protein: CATRQGGADTQYF; CDR3 DNA: TGTGCCACCCGACAGGGGGGAGCAGATACGCAGTATTTT
clone size: .; V gene: TRBV10-3; J gene: TRBJ1-2; D gene: TRBD1; CDR3 protein: CAISAGTGDGYTF; CDR3 DNA: TGTGCCATCAGTGCAGGAACAGGGGATGGCTACACCTTC
clone size: .; V gene: TRBV27; J gene: TRBJ1-5; D gene: .; CDR3 protein: CASSSGGGSNQPQHF; CDR3 DNA: TGTGCCAGCAGTTCCGGGGGGGGTAGCAATCAGCCCCAGCATTTT
clone size: few; V gene: TRBV18; J gene: TRBJ1-1; D gene: TRBD1; CDR3 protein: CASSVGQALNTEAFF; CDR3 DNA: TGTGCCAGCTCAGTAGGACAGGCTCTAAACACTGAAGCTTTCTTT
clone size: once; V gene: TRBV2; J gene: TRBJ1-1; D gene: TRBD1; CDR3 protein: CASSELGTGGTEAFF; CDR3 DNA: TGTGCCAGCAGTGAATTGGGGACAGGGGGCACTGAAGCTTTCTTT
clone size: .; V gene: TRBV4-2; J gene: TRBJ2-3; D gene: .; CDR3 protein: CASSLGGAPSTDTQYF; CDR3 DNA: TGTGCCAGCAGCCTAGGGGGGGCCCCTAGCACAGATACGCAGTATTTT
clone size: few; V gene: TRBV5-8; J gene: TRBJ2-5; D gene: .; CDR3 protein: CASSLEAPPETQYF; CDR3 DNA: TGTGCCAGCAGCTTGGAAGCCCCCCCGGAGACCCAGTACTTC
clone size: once; V gene: TRBV9; J gene: TRBJ2-5; D gene: .; CDR3 protein: CASSVVPAGAKETQYF; CDR3 DNA: TGTGCCAGCAGCGTAGTTCCGGCGGGGGCTAAAGAGACCCAGTACTTC
clone size: few; V gene: TRBV6-4; J gene: TRBJ1-1; D gene: .; CDR3 protein: CASSDEGGTEAFF; CDR3 DNA: TGTGCCAGCAGTGACGAGGGTGGAACTGAAGCTTTCTTT
clone size: .; V gene: TRBV4-1; J gene: TRBJ1-1; D gene: TRBD1; CDR3 protein: CASSQGSPGRTGATEAFF; CDR3 DNA: TGCGCCAGCAGCCAAGGGTCTCCCGGGAGGACAGGGGCTACTGAAGCTTTCTTT
clone size: .; V gene: TRBV27; J gene: TRBJ1-1; D gene: .; CDR3 protein: CASSLGTEAFF; CDR3 DNA: TGTGCCAGCAGCCTAGGCACTGAAGCTTTCTTT
clone size: .; V gene: TRBV7-9; J gene: TRBJ1-1; D gene: .; CDR3 protein: CASSLESGGHYTEAFF; CDR3 DNA: TGTGCCAGCAGCTTAGAGTCCGGTGGACATTACACTGAAGCTTTCTTT
clone size: .; V gene: TRBV7-9; J gene: TRBJ1-1; D gene: .; CDR3 protein: CASSQYTPGGDRGEAFF; CDR3 DNA: TGTGCCAGCAGCCAATATACCCCGGGGGGGGACCGGGGTGAAGCTTTCTTT
clone size: .; V gene: TRBV7-8; J gene: TRBJ1-2; D gene: TRBD1; CDR3 protein: CASTIDTGANYGYTF; CDR3 DNA: TGTGCCAGCACCATAGATACAGGGGCTAACTATGGCTACACCTTC
clone size: .; V gene: TRBV2; J gene: TRBJ1-5; D gene: .; CDR3 protein: CATTGDLNQPQHF; CDR3 DNA: TGTGCCACCACCGGTGATCTGAATCAGCCCCAGCATTTT
clone size: .; V gene: TRBV5-8; J gene: TRBJ2-5; D gene: TRBD2; CDR3 protein: CASRLGLAGQETQYF; CDR3 DNA: TGTGCCAGCAGACTGGGACTAGCGGGGCAAGAGACCCAGTACTTC
clone size: .; V gene: TRBV11-2; J gene: TRBJ2-5; D gene: TRBD2; CDR3 protein: CASSFGASGGAETQYF; CDR3 DNA: TGTGCCAGCAGCTTTGGGGCTAGCGGGGGGGCGGAGACCCAGTACTTC
clone size: .; V gene: TRBV9; J gene: TRBJ2-1; D gene: TRBD2; CDR3 protein: CASSFRTSGGDEQFF; CDR3 DNA: TGTGCCAGCAGCTTTCGGACTAGCGGGGGGGATGAGCAGTTCTTC
clone size: .; V gene: TRBV6-6; J gene: TRBJ2-7; D gene: TRBD1; CDR3 protein: CASSSQGSNYEQYF; CDR3 DNA: TGTGCCAGCAGTTCACAGGGGAGCAACTACGAGCAGTACTTC
clone size: .; V gene: TRBV20-1; J gene: TRBJ1-1; D gene: .; CDR3 protein: CSASKWGPVNTEAFF; CDR3 DNA: TGCAGTGCTAGTAAGTGGGGGCCCGTGAACACTGAAGCTTTCTTT
clone size: once; V gene: TRBV9; J gene: TRBJ1-1; D gene: .; CDR3 protein: CASSVAGMDTEAFF; CDR3 DNA: TGTGCCAGCAGCGTCGCAGGGATGGACACTGAAGCTTTCTTT
clone size: once; V gene: TRBV14; J gene: TRBJ2-5; D gene: TRBD1; CDR3 protein: CASSLRTGRRETQYF; CDR3 DNA: TGTGCCAGCAGCCTCCGGACAGGGCGGCGGGAGACCCAGTACTTC
clone size: .; V gene: TRBV27; J gene: TRBJ2-7; D gene: .; CDR3 protein: CASSFHRSYEQYF; CDR3 DNA: TGTGCCAGCAGTTTTCACAGATCCTACGAGCAGTACTTC
clone size: .; V gene: TRBV2; J gene: TRBJ1-2; D gene: .; CDR3 protein: CASSEQQAYGYTF; CDR3 DNA: TGTGCCAGCAGTGAACAGCAGGCCTATGGCTACACCTTC
clone size: .; V gene: TRBV10-2; J gene: TRBJ1-2; D gene: .; CDR3 protein: CASRFSGDPGYTF; CDR3 DNA: TGCGCCAGCAGGTTTTCGGGGGACCCTGGCTACACCTTC
clone size: .; V gene: TRBV6-5; J gene: TRBJ2-2; D gene: .; CDR3 protein: CASHPGTGELFF; CDR3 DNA: TGTGCCAGCCATCCGGGGACCGGGGAGCTGTTTTTT
clone size: .; V gene: TRBV2; J gene: TRBJ2-7; D gene: .; CDR3 protein: CASSDQEPDYEQYF; CDR3 DNA: TGTGCCAGCAGTGACCAGGAACCAGACTACGAGCAGTACTTC
clone size: .; V gene: TRBV12-5; J gene: TRBJ2-1; D gene: TRBD2; CDR3 protein: CASGLQLAGGHEQFF; CDR3 DNA: TGTGCTAGTGGTTTGCAGCTAGCGGGGGGTCATGAGCAGTTCTTC
clone size: .; V gene: TRBV19; J gene: TRBJ2-3; D gene: TRBD2; CDR3 protein: CASSNRLGEGDTQYF; CDR3 DNA: TGTGCCAGTAGTAACAGACTAGGGGAGGGAGATACGCAGTATTTT
clone size: .; V gene: TRBV21-1; J gene: TRBJ1-5; D gene: .; CDR3 protein: CASSPSRGQGPQPQHF; CDR3 DNA: TGTGCCAGCAGCCCCTCAAGGGGACAGGGCCCCCAGCCCCAGCATTTT
clone size: .; V gene: TRBV27; J gene: TRBJ2-7; D gene: .; CDR3 protein: CASSSQQVISYEQYF; CDR3 DNA: TGTGCCAGCAGCTCCCAGCAGGTCATCTCCTACGAGCAGTACTTC
clone size: once; V gene: TRBV28; J gene: TRBJ1-1; D gene: .; CDR3 protein: CASSLPQAQGPAEAFF; CDR3 DNA: TGTGCCAGCAGTTTGCCCCAAGCGCAGGGCCCAGCTGAAGCTTTCTTT
clone size: .; V gene: TRBV19; J gene: TRBJ2-5; D gene: .; CDR3 protein: CASSIGTAGMRETQYF; CDR3 DNA: TGTGCCAGTAGTATAGGTACAGCAGGGATGAGAGAGACCCAGTACTTC
clone size: .; V gene: TRBV19; J gene: TRBJ1-2; D gene: TRBD1; CDR3 protein: CASSEQGDGYGYTF; CDR3 DNA: TGTGCCAGTAGCGAACAGGGGGATGGCTATGGCTACACCTTC
clone size: .; V gene: TRBV4-2; J gene: TRBJ1-6; D gene: .; CDR3 protein: CASSQELGSYSPLHF; CDR3 DNA: TGTGCCAGCAGCCAAGAGCTGGGCTCGTATTCACCCCTCCACTTT
clone size: .; V gene: TRBV5-1; J gene: TRBJ2-3; D gene: .; CDR3 protein: CASNQGTGHRDTQYF; CDR3 DNA: TGCGCCAGCAACCAGGGTACTGGTCACAGAGATACGCAGTATTTT
clone size: few; V gene: TRBV7-3; J gene: TRBJ2-1; D gene: TRBD1; CDR3 protein: CASSSGQSNEQFF; CDR3 DNA: TGTGCCAGCAGCTCGGGACAGTCGAATGAGCAGTTCTTC
clone size: .; V gene: TRBV7-6; J gene: TRBJ1-6; D gene: TRBD1; CDR3 protein: CASRSNRGEDSPLHF; CDR3 DNA: TGTGCCAGCAGATCAAACAGGGGGGAGGATTCACCCCTCCACTTT
clone size: .; V gene: TRBV2; J gene: TRBJ1-5; D gene: .; CDR3 protein: CASSASDTSNQPQHF; CDR3 DNA: TGTGCCAGCAGCGCCTCGGACACAAGCAATCAGCCCCAGCATTTT
clone size: .; V gene: TRBV5-6; J gene: TRBJ1-2; D gene: .; CDR3 protein: CASIPSTAATGYGYTF; CDR3 DNA: TGTGCCAGCATCCCCTCGACAGCCGCAACGGGTTATGGCTACACCTTC
clone size: .; V gene: TRBV7-9; J gene: TRBJ2-2; D gene: .; CDR3 protein: CASSPPLTVNTGELFF; CDR3 DNA: TGTGCCAGCAGCCCCCCCCTGACTGTGAACACCGGGGAGCTGTTTTTT